These 5 T cell receptor beta chains were all obtained from the same sample, sequenced in a study of cytomegalovirus exposure and HLA in healthy donors. PCR was performed using 60 Vbeta and 13 Jbeta primers. Assay used: immunoSEQ multiplex PCR; TCRdb lists only in-frame clones, some missing. This sample yields approximately 140,000 clones, of which 70% to 80% are seen a single time; 3.5% to 4% belongs to the top ten. Sequenced material: PBMCs. The receptors stem from a man younger than 35 in good health and CMV-seronegative.

The J gene is TRBJ2-1, the V gene TRBV9; TRBD2 agrees at 10 bases. The trim removed 0 bases at V and 8 bases at J, leaving 5 bases unmatched. The CDR3 is 15 amino acids. The germline gives CDR1 SGDLS, CDR2 YYNGEE. The CDR3 DNA reads TGTGCCAGCAGCGTAGGAGCTAGCGGGGGTTATGAGCAGTTCTTC. Encoded protein: CASSVGASGGYEQFF.

The chain uses TRBV6-1 and TRBJ2-5; a possible D gene is TRBD2 (6 bases). Germline assignment: CDR1 MNHNS and CDR2 SASEGT. V was trimmed by 6 bases and J by 5 bases, leaving 7 bases between them. The CDR3 has 11 amino acids. CDR3 DNA sequence: TGTGCCAGCAGGGGACTGGAGACCCAGTACTTC. It yields the protein CASRGLETQYF.

CDR3 in amino acids: CASSPQYRDGNTEAFF. CDR3 coding DNA: TGTGCCAGCAGCCCTCAATACAGGGATGGGAACACTGAAGCTTTCTTT. V and J are TRBV4-2 and TRBJ1-1; tentatively, D is TRBD1 (6 bases). The CDR3 sequence is 16 residues long. V was shortened by 4 bases and J by 1 base, with 16 bases between the two germline ends. Germline V gene sequence: CDR1 LGHNA, CDR2 YNFKEQ.

V is TRBV6-6 and J is TRBJ1-4, with D unresolved. V lost 2 bases and J 3 bases, leaving 7 bases between the germline ends. Germline loops: CDR1 MNHNY, CDR2 SVGAGI (reference sequence). CDR3 length: 14 amino acids. In DNA form, the CDR3 reads TGTGCCAGCAGTTACGACATCCCTAATGAAAAACTGTTTTTT. Residues: CASSYDIPNEKLFF.

This chain connects TRBV7-2 to TRBJ2-5; 11 positions match TRBD1. The J call may be faulty, since TRBJ2-7 better matches the DNA end. The germline V gene encodes CDR1 SGHTA and CDR2 FQGNSA. The CDR3 has 14 amino acids. The CDR3 DNA reads TGTGCCAGCAGCTCCGGGACAGGGGGACGCGAGCAGTACTTC. This translates into CASSSGTGGREQYF.